This T cell receptor (beta chain) was recorded in a study of vaccination effects on CD4 cells after COVID-19. With the ViraFEST assay, the study expanded antigen-specific CD4+ T cells using viral peptide pools, then sequenced them. Cultured cells yielded isolated CD4+ T cells after less than 11 days. Nucleocapsid antibodies were negative in the vaccine recipients, who had never had SARS-CoV-2 infection. Researchers swapped half the medium for IL-2 medium on both days 3 and 7. CDR1 and CDR2 from the germline V gene are SEHNR and FQNEAQ (reference sequence). The V gene lost 5 bases and the J gene lost 6 bases, with 13 bases spanning the gap. The CDR3 is 13 amino acids. Produced via immunoSEQ multiplex PCR; TCRdb's table is partial and in-frame only. The repertoire has 25,000 or so clones, about 72% of them found once; the top ten carry roughly an eighth. Of note for this clone: Its antigen is still unknown.

The input for sequencing was CD4+ T cells from PBMCs cultured with HCoV-OC43 spike peptides, taken before COVID-19 vaccination. Subset of the sample: HCoV-OC43 spike overlapping peptide pool stimulation. J is TRBJ1-1 and V is TRBV7-9; no clear D gene. This clonotype was obtained from a human donor who received a COVID-19 vaccine. The chain's CDR3 is CASSPPMDSEAFF. In DNA form, the CDR3 reads TGTGCCAGCAGCCCGCCAATGGATTCTGAAGCTTTCTTT.